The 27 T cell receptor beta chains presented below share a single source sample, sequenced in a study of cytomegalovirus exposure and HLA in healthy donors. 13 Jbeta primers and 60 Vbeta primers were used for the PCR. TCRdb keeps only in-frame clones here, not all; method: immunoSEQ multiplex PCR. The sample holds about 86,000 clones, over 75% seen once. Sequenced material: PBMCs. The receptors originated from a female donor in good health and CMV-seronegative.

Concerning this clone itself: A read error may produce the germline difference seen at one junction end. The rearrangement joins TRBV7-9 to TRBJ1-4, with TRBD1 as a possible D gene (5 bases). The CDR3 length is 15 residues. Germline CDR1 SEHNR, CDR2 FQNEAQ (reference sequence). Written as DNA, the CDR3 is TGTTCCAGCAGCTTGGACAACCGGAAGAACGAAAAACTGTTTTTT. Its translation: CSSSLDNRKNEKLFF.

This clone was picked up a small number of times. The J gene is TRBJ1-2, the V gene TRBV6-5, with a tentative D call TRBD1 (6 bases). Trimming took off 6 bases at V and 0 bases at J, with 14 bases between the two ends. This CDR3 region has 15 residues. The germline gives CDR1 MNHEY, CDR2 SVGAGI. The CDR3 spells CASSPGTLPNYGYTF. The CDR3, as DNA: TGTGCCAGCAGCCCCGGGACACTTCCTAACTATGGCTACACCTTC.

The DNA of the CDR3 is TGCGCCAGCAGCTTGGCTGGGACATTGAACACCGGGGAGCTGTTTTTT. It specifies CASSLAGTLNTGELFF. The chain joins TRBV5-1 to TRBJ2-2; a possible D gene is TRBD1 (6 bases). The germline V and J ends were trimmed by 0 bases and 1 base, with 10 bases remaining between them. The CDR3 sequence is 16 residues long. Germline V lookup: CDR1 SGHRS, CDR2 YFSETQ.

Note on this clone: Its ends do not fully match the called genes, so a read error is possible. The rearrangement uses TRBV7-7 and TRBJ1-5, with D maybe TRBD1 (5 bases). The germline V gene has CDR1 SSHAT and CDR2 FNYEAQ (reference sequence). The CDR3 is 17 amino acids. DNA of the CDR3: TGTGCTAGCAGCTTGGCGGGGCCCCATATGGATAATCAGCCCCAGCATTTT. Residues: CASSLAGPHMDNQPQHF.

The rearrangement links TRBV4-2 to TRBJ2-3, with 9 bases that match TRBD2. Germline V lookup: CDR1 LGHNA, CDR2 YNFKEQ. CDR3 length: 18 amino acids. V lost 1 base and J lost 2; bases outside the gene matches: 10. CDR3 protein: CASSQGLLAGVSTDTQYF. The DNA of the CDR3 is TGTGCCAGCAGCCAAGGTCTCTTAGCGGGAGTATCCACAGATACGCAGTATTTT.

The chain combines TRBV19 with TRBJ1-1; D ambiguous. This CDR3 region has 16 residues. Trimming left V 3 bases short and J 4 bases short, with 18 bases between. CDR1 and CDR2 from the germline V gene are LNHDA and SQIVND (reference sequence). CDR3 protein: CASSILSGPRGTEAFF. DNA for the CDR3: TGTGCCAGTAGTATTTTGTCGGGTCCGCGGGGCACTGAAGCTTTCTTT. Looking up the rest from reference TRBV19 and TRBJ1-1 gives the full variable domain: DGGITQSPKYLFRKEGQNVTLSCEQNLNHDAMYWYRQDPGQGLRLIYYSQIVNDFQKGDIAEGYSVSREKKESFPLTVTSAQKNPTAFYLCASSILSGPRGTEAFFGQGTRLTVV.

As DNA, the CDR3 is TGTGCCAGCAGCCAAGAGATACAAACTAACTATGGCTACACCTTC. This codes for CASSQEIQTNYGYTF. The rearrangement uses TRBV4-2 and TRBJ1-2; no reliable D call. CDR3 size: 15 residues. V shed 0 bases and J shed 0 bases, with 8 bases lying between them. Germline values: CDR1 LGHNA, CDR2 YNFKEQ.

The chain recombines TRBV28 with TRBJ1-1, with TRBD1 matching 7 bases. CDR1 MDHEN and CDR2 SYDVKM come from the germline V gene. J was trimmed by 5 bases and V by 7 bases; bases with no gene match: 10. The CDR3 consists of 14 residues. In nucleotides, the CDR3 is TGTGCCAGCAATTTCCCGACAGGGACGACTGAAGCTTTCTTT. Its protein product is CASNFPTGTTEAFF. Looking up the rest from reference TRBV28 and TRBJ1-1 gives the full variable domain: DVKVTQSSRYLVKRTGEKVFLECVQDMDHENMFWYRQDPGLGLRLIYFSYDVKMKEKGDIPEGYSVSREKKERFSLILESASTNQTSMYLCASNFPTGTTEAFFGQGTRLTVV.

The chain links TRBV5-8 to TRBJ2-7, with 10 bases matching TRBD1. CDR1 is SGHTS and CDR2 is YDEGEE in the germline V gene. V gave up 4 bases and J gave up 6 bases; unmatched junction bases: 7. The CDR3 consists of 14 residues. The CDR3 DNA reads TGTGCCAGCAGCCGGGCCAGGGACAGGGGCGAGCAGTACTTC. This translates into CASSRARDRGEQYF.

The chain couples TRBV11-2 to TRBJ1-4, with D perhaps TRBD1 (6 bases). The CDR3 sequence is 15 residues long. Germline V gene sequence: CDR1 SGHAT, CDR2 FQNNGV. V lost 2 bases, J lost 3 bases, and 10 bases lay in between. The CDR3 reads CASSLNAGANEKLFF. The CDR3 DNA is TGTGCCAGCAGCTTAAATGCAGGGGCTAATGAAAAACTGTTTTTT.

The CDR3 DNA is TGCGCCAGCAGCCCGCCGTTGGCGGGAAATCCTGGAGATACGCAGTATTTT. Amino acid sequence: CASSPPLAGNPGDTQYF. The chain combines TRBV5-1 with TRBJ2-3; D is perhaps TRBD2 (6 bases). The CDR3 covers 17 residues. Looked up from germline, CDR1 is SGHRS and CDR2 is YFSETQ. Trimming removed 4 bases from V and 5 bases from J, with 23 bases in between.

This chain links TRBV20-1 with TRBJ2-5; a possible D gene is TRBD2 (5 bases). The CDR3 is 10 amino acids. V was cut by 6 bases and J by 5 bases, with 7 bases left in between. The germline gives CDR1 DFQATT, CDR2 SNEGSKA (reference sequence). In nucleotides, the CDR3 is TGCAGTGCCTGGAGGGAGACCCAGTACTTC. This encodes CSAWRETQYF.

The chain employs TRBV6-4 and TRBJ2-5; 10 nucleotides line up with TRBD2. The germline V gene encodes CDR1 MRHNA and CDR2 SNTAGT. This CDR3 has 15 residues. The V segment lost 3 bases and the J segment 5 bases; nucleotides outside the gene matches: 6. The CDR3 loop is CASSEKPSGSETQYF. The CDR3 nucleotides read TGTGCCAGCAGTGAGAAACCTAGCGGGAGCGAGACCCAGTACTTC.

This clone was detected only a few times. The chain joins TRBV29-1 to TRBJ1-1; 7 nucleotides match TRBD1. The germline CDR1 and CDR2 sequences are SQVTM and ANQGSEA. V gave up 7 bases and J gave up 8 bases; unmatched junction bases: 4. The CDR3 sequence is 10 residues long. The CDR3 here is CSGGDREAFF. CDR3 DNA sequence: TGCAGCGGGGGGGACAGAGAAGCTTTCTTT.

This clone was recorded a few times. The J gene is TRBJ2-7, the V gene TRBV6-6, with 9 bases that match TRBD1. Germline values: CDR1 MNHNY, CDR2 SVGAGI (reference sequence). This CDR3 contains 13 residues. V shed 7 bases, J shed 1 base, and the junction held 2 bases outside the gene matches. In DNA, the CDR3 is TGTGCCAGCAATGGACAGGGGTCCTACGAGCAGTACTTC. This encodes CASNGQGSYEQYF.

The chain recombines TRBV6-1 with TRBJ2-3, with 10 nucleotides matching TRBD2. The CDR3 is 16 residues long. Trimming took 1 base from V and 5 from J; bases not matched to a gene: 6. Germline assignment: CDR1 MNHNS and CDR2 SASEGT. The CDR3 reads CASSEDSGGAKDTQYF. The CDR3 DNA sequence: TGTGCCAGCAGTGAAGACAGCGGGGGGGCGAAAGATACGCAGTATTTT.

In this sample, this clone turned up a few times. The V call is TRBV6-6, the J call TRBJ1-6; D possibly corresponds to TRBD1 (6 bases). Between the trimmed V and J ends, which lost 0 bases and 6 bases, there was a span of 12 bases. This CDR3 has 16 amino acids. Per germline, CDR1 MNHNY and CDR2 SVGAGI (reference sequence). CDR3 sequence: CASSYSGAGANSPLHF. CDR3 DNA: TGTGCCAGCAGTTACTCGGGGGCAGGGGCTAATTCACCCCTCCACTTT.

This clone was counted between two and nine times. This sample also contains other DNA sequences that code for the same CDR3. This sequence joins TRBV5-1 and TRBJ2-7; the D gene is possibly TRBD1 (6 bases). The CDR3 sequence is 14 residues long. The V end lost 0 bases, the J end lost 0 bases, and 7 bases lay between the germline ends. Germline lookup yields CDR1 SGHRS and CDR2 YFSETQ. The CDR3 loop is CASSLGQASYEQYF. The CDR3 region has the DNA TGCGCCAGCAGCTTGGGACAGGCCTCCTACGAGCAGTACTTC.

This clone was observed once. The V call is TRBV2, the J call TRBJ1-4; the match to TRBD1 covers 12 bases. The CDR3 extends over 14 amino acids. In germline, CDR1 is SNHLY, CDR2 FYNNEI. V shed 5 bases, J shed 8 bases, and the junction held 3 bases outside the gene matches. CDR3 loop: CASSWDRGREKLFF. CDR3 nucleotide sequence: TGTGCCAGCAGTTGGGACAGGGGGCGAGAAAAACTGTTTTTT.

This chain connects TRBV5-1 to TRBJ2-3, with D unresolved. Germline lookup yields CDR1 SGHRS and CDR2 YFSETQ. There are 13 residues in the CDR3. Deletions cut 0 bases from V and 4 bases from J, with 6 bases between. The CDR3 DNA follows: TGCGCCAGCAGCTTGGCCGCGGCAGATACGCAGTATTTT. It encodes CASSLAAADTQYF.

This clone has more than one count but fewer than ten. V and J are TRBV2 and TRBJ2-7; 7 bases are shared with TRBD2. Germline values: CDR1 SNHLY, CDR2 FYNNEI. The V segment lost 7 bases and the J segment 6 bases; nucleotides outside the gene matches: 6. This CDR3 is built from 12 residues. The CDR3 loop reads CASKSSGGEQYF. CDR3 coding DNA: TGTGCCAGCAAGAGTTCGGGGGGCGAGCAGTACTTC.

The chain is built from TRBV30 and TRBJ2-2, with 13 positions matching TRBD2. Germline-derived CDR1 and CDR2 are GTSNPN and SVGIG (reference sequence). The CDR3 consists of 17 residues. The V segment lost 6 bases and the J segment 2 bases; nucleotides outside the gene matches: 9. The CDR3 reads CACPPRLAGGNTGELFF. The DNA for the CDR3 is TGTGCCTGCCCCCCCCGACTAGCGGGGGGAAACACCGGGGAGCTGTTTTTT.

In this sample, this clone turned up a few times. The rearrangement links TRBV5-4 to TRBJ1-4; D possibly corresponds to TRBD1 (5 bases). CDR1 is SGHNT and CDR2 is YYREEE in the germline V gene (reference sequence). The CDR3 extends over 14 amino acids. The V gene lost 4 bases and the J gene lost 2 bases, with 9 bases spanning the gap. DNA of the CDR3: TGTGCCAGCAGCCGGGCAGGGACTAATGAAAAACTGTTTTTT. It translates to CASSRAGTNEKLFF.

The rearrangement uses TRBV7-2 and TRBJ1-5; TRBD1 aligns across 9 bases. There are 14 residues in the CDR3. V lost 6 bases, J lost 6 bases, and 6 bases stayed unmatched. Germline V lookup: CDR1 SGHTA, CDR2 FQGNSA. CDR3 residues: CASSLQGAGQPQHF. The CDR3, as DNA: TGTGCCAGCAGTTTACAGGGGGCAGGTCAGCCCCAGCATTTT.

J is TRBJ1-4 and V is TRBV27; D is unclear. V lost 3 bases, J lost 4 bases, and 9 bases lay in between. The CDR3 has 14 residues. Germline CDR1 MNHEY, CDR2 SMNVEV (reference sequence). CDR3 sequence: CASSLSTYNEKLFF. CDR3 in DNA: TGTGCCAGCAGTTTGTCCACCTATAATGAAAAACTGTTTTTT.

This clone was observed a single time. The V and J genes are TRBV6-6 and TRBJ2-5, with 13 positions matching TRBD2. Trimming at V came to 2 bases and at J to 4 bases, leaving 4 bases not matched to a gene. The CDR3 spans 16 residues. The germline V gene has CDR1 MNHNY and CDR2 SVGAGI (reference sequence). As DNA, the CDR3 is TGTGCCAGCAGTTACACTAGCGGGAGGGAGCGAGAGACCCAGTACTTC. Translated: CASSYTSGRERETQYF.

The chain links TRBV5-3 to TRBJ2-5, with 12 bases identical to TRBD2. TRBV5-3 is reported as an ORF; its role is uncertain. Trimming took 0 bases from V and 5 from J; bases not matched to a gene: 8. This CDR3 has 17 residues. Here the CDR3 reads CARSLDCLAGGWETQYF. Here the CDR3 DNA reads TGTGCCAGAAGCTTGGATTGCCTAGCGGGGGGGTGGGAGACCCAGTACTTC.